This is a list of T cell receptor beta chains from one sample in a study of T cell responses to AZD1222 COVID-19 vaccine. Profiling relied on immunoSEQ multiplex PCR, and the TCRdb table lists in-frame clones only, not all of them. The sample has approximately 150,000 clones, 90% seen once. The specimen comprised peripheral blood, sampled 28 days after the second AZD1222 dose. These receptors came from an adult who received the AZD1222 COVID-19 vaccine. CDR3s include the opening cysteine and the closing phenylalanine or tryptophan. D genes are given only for firm matches. Clone sizes are given selectively: once, few, many, or a class where the clone is expanded.

v_gene	j_gene	d_gene	abundance	CDR3nt	CDR3aa
TRBV6-5	TRBJ1-2	-	-	TGTGCCAGCAGTCTCTCCGGGATCGGTGGTGGCTACACCTTC	CASSLSGIGGGYTF
TRBV2	TRBJ1-1	-	-	TGTGCCAGGAGTACAGGGCAGGGCACTGAAGCTTTCTTT	CARSTGQGTEAFF
TRBV19	TRBJ1-5	TRBD1	-	TGTGCCAGTAGGTCTGGACAGGCCAGCAATCAGCCCCAGCATTTT	CASRSGQASNQPQHF
TRBV11-3	TRBJ2-2	-	-	TGTGCCAGCAGCCTAAACACCGGGGAGCTGTTTTTT	CASSLNTGELFF
TRBV19	TRBJ2-1	-	-	TGTGCCAGTAGTATTACTGGCGGGGATAGGCTTTTTGCCTACAATGAGCAGTTCTTC	CASSITGGDRLFAYNEQFF
TRBV5-1	TRBJ2-1	-	-	TGCGCCAGCAGCTCTATACGCAGGGTATCGGGCAATGAGCAGTTCTTC	CASSSIRRVSGNEQFF
TRBV15	TRBJ2-7	-	-	TGTGCCACCAGCAGAGGAGGGGGGTCCTCCTACGAGCAGTACTTC	CATSRGGGSSYEQYF
TRBV18	TRBJ1-5	-	-	TGTGCCAGCTCACCTGGGCGGTTCAATCAGCCCCAGCATTTT	CASSPGRFNQPQHF
TRBV15	TRBJ2-3	-	-	TGTGCCACCAGCACCGGAAACCTTGGAACAGATACGCAGTATTTT	CATSTGNLGTDTQYF
TRBV28	TRBJ1-1	-	-	TGTGCCAGCAGTTCCGTCGACGGGAGTAACACTGAAGCTTTCTTT	CASSSVDGSNTEAFF
TRBV5-4	TRBJ2-7	TRBD1	few	TGTGCCAGCAGCCCGGGACAGTCTTCCTACGAGCAGTACTTC	CASSPGQSSYEQYF
TRBV2	TRBJ1-2	-	-	TGTGCCAGCAGTTATACCCCGGGTGGGCCCTACACCTTC	CASSYTPGGPYTF
TRBV30	TRBJ1-5	-	-	TGTGCCTGGAGTGTCGATAGCAATCAGCCCCAGCATTTT	CAWSVDSNQPQHF
TRBV12-3/TRBV12-4	TRBJ2-2	-	once	TGTGCCAGCAGTTCCGGTTCCGGGGAGCTGTTTTTT	CASSSGSGELFF
TRBV18	TRBJ2-7	-	once	TGTGCCAGCTCACGGTTAACGGGGCAGTCCGAGCAGTACTTC	CASSRLTGQSEQYF
TRBV5-1	TRBJ2-1	-	-	TGCGCCAGCCGGGGAGGCGTTCGGCAGTTCTTC	CASRGGVRQFF
TRBV5-1	TRBJ2-1	-	-	TGCGCCAGCAAAGCGATGGCGAACAATGAGCAGTTCTTC	CASKAMANNEQFF
TRBV7-9	TRBJ2-1	-	-	TGTGCCAGCAGCCTAAAGAGGAGGGTTGGTAATGAGCAGTTCTTC	CASSLKRRVGNEQFF
TRBV7-2	TRBJ1-5	-	-	TGTGCCAGCAGCTTAAGGTCAGGGAATCAGCCCCAGCATTTT	CASSLRSGNQPQHF
TRBV2	TRBJ1-1	-	-	TGTGCCAGCAGTGAAGGGGCAACTTCATACACTGAAGCTTTCTTT	CASSEGATSYTEAFF
TRBV24-1	TRBJ2-7	TRBD2	-	TGTGCCACCAGTGATTCGAGGACTAGTTTCTACGAGCAGTACTTC	CATSDSRTSFYEQYF
TRBV5-1	TRBJ2-7	-	-	TGCGCCAGCACTCTTGGGGACATTTACGAGCAGTACTTC	CASTLGDIYEQYF
TRBV5-1	TRBJ2-1	-	few	TGCGCCAGCAGCTTGGAGGGGCAGGCCGGTCTCTACAATGAGCAGTTCTTC	CASSLEGQAGLYNEQFF
TRBV7-9	TRBJ2-7	-	-	TGTGCCAGCAGCTTAGGGACACCCTACGAGCAGTACTTC	CASSLGTPYEQYF
TRBV4-1	TRBJ1-1	-	-	TGCGCCAGCAGCGGCCCGGCCCGGGGCACTGAAGCTTTCTTT	CASSGPARGTEAFF
TRBV18	TRBJ2-1	TRBD1	-	TGTGCCAGCTCACCCATGCGAGGGGGACAGGGAATCAGTAATGAGCAGTTCTTC	CASSPMRGGQGISNEQFF
TRBV6-5	TRBJ1-2	-	-	TGTGCCAGCAATACAGGATCATCCTATGGCTACACCTTC	CASNTGSSYGYTF
TRBV12-3/TRBV12-4	TRBJ1-2	-	-	TGTGCCAGCAGTTTCGGAGGACCCTATGGCTACACCTTC	CASSFGGPYGYTF
TRBV30	TRBJ2-1	TRBD2	-	TGTGCCTGGACTAGCCTCGGGGGGGCCTACAATGAGCAGTTCTTC	CAWTSLGGAYNEQFF
TRBV5-1	TRBJ2-3	-	-	TGCGCCAGCAGCTCTTTCACCTCCACAGATACGCAGTATTTT	CASSSFTSTDTQYF
TRBV19	TRBJ2-1	-	-	TGTGCCAGTAGTATGGGAGGGGGGGTTATCTACAATGAGCAGTTCTTC	CASSMGGGVIYNEQFF
TRBV3-1/TRBV3-2	TRBJ2-1	TRBD2	few	TGTGCCAGCAGCTATCAGCGGGGATCCTACAATGAGCAGTTCTTC	CASSYQRGSYNEQFF
TRBV7-8	TRBJ1-1	-	-	TGTGCCAGCAGCTTAGCGCCAGGCCCGGGCACTGAAGCTTTCTTT	CASSLAPGPGTEAFF
TRBV5-1	TRBJ1-1	-	once	TGCGCCAGCAGCTTGGATGGGGTGAACACTGAAGCTTTCTTT	CASSLDGVNTEAFF
TRBV6-2/TRBV6-3	TRBJ2-7	-	-	TGTGCCAGCAGTTACGCTTACGAGCAGTACTTC	CASSYAYEQYF
TRBV27	TRBJ1-5	-	once	TGTGCCAGCAGTTCAGGCCTGTATAGCAATCAGCCCCAGCATTTT	CASSSGLYSNQPQHF
TRBV6-5	TRBJ2-2	-	-	TGTGCCAGCAGACAGAACACCGGGGAGCTGTTTTTT	CASRQNTGELFF
TRBV5-1	TRBJ2-3	TRBD2	-	TGCGCCAGCAGCTCGGGACTAGCGGAGAACACAGATACGCAGTATTTT	CASSSGLAENTDTQYF
TRBV27	TRBJ2-1	-	-	TGTGCCAGCAGTTTCCTCAGCTTAGGAAATGAGCAGTTCTTC	CASSFLSLGNEQFF
TRBV6-2/TRBV6-3	TRBJ2-7	TRBD2	-	TGTGCCAGCAGTTTCCTAGCGGGAGGGCCGCCGGGAGAGCAGTACTTC	CASSFLAGGPPGEQYF
TRBV10-3	TRBJ2-1	-	-	TGTGCCATCAGCCCCGGGGGCGGGATTTACAATGAGCAGTTCTTC	CAISPGGGIYNEQFF
TRBV18	TRBJ2-4	-	few	TGTGCCAGCTCACCACTCTCTGAGGACATTCAGTACTTC	CASSPLSEDIQYF
TRBV6-5	TRBJ2-7	TRBD1	-	TGTGCCAGCACACGACAGGGGTACTCCTACGAGCAGTACTTC	CASTRQGYSYEQYF
TRBV7-9	TRBJ2-5	-	-	TGTGCCAGCAGCCACGATGGTGGATCCCAAGAGACCCAGTACTTC	CASSHDGGSQETQYF
TRBV7-9	TRBJ2-7	TRBD2	-	TGTGCCAGCAGCCTCCGACTAGCGGGAGGGGACGAGCAGTACTTC	CASSLRLAGGDEQYF